This T cell receptor beta chain comes out of a study of post-analysis software for immune sequencing data. Looking at the study overall: Secondary progressive, relapsing-remitting and progressive-relapsing multiple sclerosis were among the included disease courses. Study-level results: TRBV segments more frequent in patients than in controls numbered five and included TRBV5-6, TRBV5-1 and TRBV20-1. Strong co-clustering by F measure was seen for same-batch samples. Compared against controls, patients with multiple sclerosis displayed significantly lower normalized Chao1 diversity.

cDNA libraries for TCR beta contained unique molecular identifiers. Some 500,000 cDNA molecules were obtained per 1 to 10 million input T cells. TCRdb processed the PCR reads anew with MiXCR; each CDR3 protein has one entry. The sample has 750,000 to 950,000 distinct CDR3 sequences, around 42% seen once. Concerning this clonotype itself: Its antigen is unknown.

V was shortened by 7 bases and J by 0 bases, with 18 bases between the two germline ends. Per the germline V gene, CDR1 is MNHNY and CDR2 is SVGAGI (reference sequence). The CDR3 has 16 amino acids. The genes are TRBV6-6 and TRBJ1-2, with D perhaps TRBD1 (5 bases). The receptor was isolated from a girl between 5 and 17 years old with multiple sclerosis. The material sequenced was blood. The CDR3 sequence: CASTQQELLANYGYTF. CDR3 bases: TGTGCCAGCACACAACAGGAGTTACTTGCTAACTATGGCTACACCTTC.